Listed below are T cell receptor beta chains from one sample, sequenced in a study of shared clonotypes between healthy human individuals. Profiling relied on immunoSEQ multiplex PCR, and the TCRdb table lists in-frame clones only, not all of them. The table shows around 2.3 million clones, with approximately 94% occurring only once. The sequencing input was naive CD4+ T cells sorted from blood. Receptor source: a man aged 18-30 years in good health. Both conserved end residues are part of each CDR3. The order of the fields is D gene, clone size, J gene, V gene, CDR3 protein, CDR3 DNA. The D gene is left open where the match is weak. Clone size is shown for a subset of rows, as once, few, many or a class of expanded clone.

d_gene: .
abundance: .
j_gene: TRBJ2-1
v_gene: TRBV7-2
CDR3aa: CASSLGLAVSYNEQFF
CDR3nt: TGTGCCAGCAGCTTAGGGCTAGCAGTCTCCTACAATGAGCAGTTCTTC

d_gene: .
abundance: .
j_gene: TRBJ1-4
v_gene: TRBV28
CDR3aa: CASSPGLNEKLFF
CDR3nt: TGTGCCAGCAGCCCGGGCCTCAATGAAAAACTGTTTTTT

d_gene: .
abundance: .
j_gene: TRBJ1-4
v_gene: TRBV11-1
CDR3aa: CASSLEGTSTNEKLFF
CDR3nt: TGTGCCAGCAGCTTAGAAGGGACCTCAACTAATGAAAAACTGTTTTTT

d_gene: TRBD2
abundance: .
j_gene: TRBJ2-2
v_gene: TRBV5-1
CDR3aa: CASSLREGGTGELFF
CDR3nt: TGCGCCAGCAGCTTGCGGGAGGGAGGCACCGGGGAGCTGTTTTTT

d_gene: TRBD1
abundance: .
j_gene: TRBJ2-7
v_gene: TRBV5-4
CDR3aa: CASSGTGTDVYEQYF
CDR3nt: TGTGCCAGCAGCGGAACCGGGACAGACGTCTACGAGCAGTACTTC

d_gene: TRBD1
abundance: .
j_gene: TRBJ1-6
v_gene: TRBV19
CDR3aa: CASSLGQGIDSPLHF
CDR3nt: TGTGCCAGTAGTCTCGGACAGGGTATTGATTCACCCCTCCACTTT

d_gene: TRBD1
abundance: .
j_gene: TRBJ1-6
v_gene: TRBV6-1
CDR3aa: CASGGQGGSPLHF
CDR3nt: TGTGCCAGCGGGGGACAGGGGGGATCACCCCTCCACTTT

d_gene: TRBD1
abundance: .
j_gene: TRBJ2-1
v_gene: TRBV30
CDR3aa: CAWTRKDRGWNEQFF
CDR3nt: TGTGCCTGGACCCGAAAGGACAGGGGATGGAATGAGCAGTTCTTC

d_gene: .
abundance: .
j_gene: TRBJ2-2
v_gene: TRBV4-2
CDR3aa: CASSQEPGQDTGELFF
CDR3nt: TGTGCCAGCAGCCAAGAGCCAGGGCAGGACACCGGGGAGCTGTTTTTT

d_gene: TRBD2
abundance: .
j_gene: TRBJ2-7
v_gene: TRBV5-4
CDR3aa: CASSRDYGGEQYF
CDR3nt: TGTGCCAGCAGCCGGGACTACGGGGGCGAGCAGTACTTC

d_gene: .
abundance: .
j_gene: TRBJ1-4
v_gene: TRBV11-2
CDR3aa: CASSFTGPTNEKLFF
CDR3nt: TGTGCCAGCAGCTTCACAGGTCCAACTAATGAAAAACTGTTTTTT

d_gene: .
abundance: .
j_gene: TRBJ2-7
v_gene: TRBV6-5
CDR3aa: CASSYAQQGSYEQYF
CDR3nt: TGTGCCAGCAGTTACGCCCAACAGGGTTCCTACGAGCAGTACTTC

d_gene: TRBD1
abundance: .
j_gene: TRBJ1-3
v_gene: TRBV2
CDR3aa: CASSGSGGGTIYF
CDR3nt: TGTGCCAGCAGTGGATCAGGGGGCGGCACCATATATTTT

d_gene: .
abundance: .
j_gene: TRBJ1-5
v_gene: TRBV5-1
CDR3aa: CASSLTTGSNQPQHF
CDR3nt: TGCGCCAGCAGCTTGACGACCGGATCAAATCAGCCCCAGCATTTT

d_gene: .
abundance: .
j_gene: TRBJ1-1
v_gene: TRBV4-3
CDR3aa: CASSQDWGLTNTEAFF
CDR3nt: TGCGCCAGCAGCCAAGATTGGGGACTGACAAACACTGAAGCTTTCTTT

d_gene: TRBD2
abundance: .
j_gene: TRBJ2-7
v_gene: TRBV25-1
CDR3aa: CASSFRSTSGSHEQYF
CDR3nt: TGTGCCAGCAGTTTCCGCTCGACTAGCGGGAGTCACGAGCAGTACTTC

d_gene: .
abundance: .
j_gene: TRBJ2-7
v_gene: TRBV6-1
CDR3aa: CASSEAITIPPYEQYF
CDR3nt: TGTGCCAGCAGTGAAGCGATAACAATTCCCCCCTACGAGCAGTACTTC

d_gene: .
abundance: .
j_gene: TRBJ2-5
v_gene: TRBV19
CDR3aa: CASSMGRTQYF
CDR3nt: TGTGCCAGTAGTATGGGGAGGACCCAGTACTTC

d_gene: TRBD1
abundance: once
j_gene: TRBJ1-4
v_gene: TRBV10-3
CDR3aa: CAISEFSGTGDEKLFF
CDR3nt: TGTGCCATCAGTGAGTTCTCCGGGACAGGGGATGAAAAACTGTTTTTT

d_gene: .
abundance: .
j_gene: TRBJ2-5
v_gene: TRBV7-2
CDR3aa: CASSPTMTETQYF
CDR3nt: TGTGCCAGCAGCCCGACGATGACAGAGACCCAGTACTTC

d_gene: TRBD1
abundance: .
j_gene: TRBJ1-4
v_gene: TRBV2
CDR3aa: CASRIDRGDEKLFF
CDR3nt: TGTGCCAGCAGGATTGACAGGGGGGATGAAAAACTGTTTTTT

d_gene: .
abundance: .
j_gene: TRBJ2-7
v_gene: TRBV18
CDR3aa: CASSPRDGEEQYF
CDR3nt: TGTGCCAGCTCACCACGGGACGGGGAGGAGCAGTACTTC

d_gene: TRBD1
abundance: .
j_gene: TRBJ1-5
v_gene: TRBV5-6
CDR3aa: CASSPGTGGAGQPQHF
CDR3nt: TGTGCCAGCAGCCCGGGGACAGGGGGCGCGGGTCAGCCCCAGCATTTT

d_gene: .
abundance: .
j_gene: TRBJ2-5
v_gene: TRBV7-2
CDR3aa: CASSSTRVQETQYF
CDR3nt: TGTGCCAGCAGCTCGACTAGGGTCCAAGAGACCCAGTACTTC

d_gene: TRBD1
abundance: .
j_gene: TRBJ1-4
v_gene: TRBV7-9
CDR3aa: CASSRGQGPNEKLFF
CDR3nt: TGTGCCAGCAGCCGGGGACAGGGCCCTAATGAAAAACTGTTTTTT

d_gene: .
abundance: .
j_gene: TRBJ1-2
v_gene: TRBV10-3
CDR3aa: CAISEYPPDSGYTF
CDR3nt: TGTGCCATCAGTGAGTACCCCCCGGATAGTGGCTACACCTTC

d_gene: TRBD1
abundance: .
j_gene: TRBJ1-1
v_gene: TRBV4-1
CDR3aa: CASSQPPGGNTEAFF
CDR3nt: TGCGCCAGCAGCCAGCCTCCAGGGGGGAACACTGAAGCTTTCTTT

d_gene: .
abundance: .
j_gene: TRBJ2-5
v_gene: TRBV6-1
CDR3aa: CASSEGGTRGETQYF
CDR3nt: TGTGCCAGCAGTGAAGGAGGAACCCGGGGAGAGACCCAGTACTTC

d_gene: .
abundance: .
j_gene: TRBJ2-7
v_gene: TRBV2
CDR3aa: CASSERGITSYEQYF
CDR3nt: TGTGCCAGCAGTGAAAGAGGTATTACTTCCTACGAGCAGTACTTC

d_gene: .
abundance: .
j_gene: TRBJ2-5
v_gene: TRBV5-1
CDR3aa: CASSLGPVDVREETQYF
CDR3nt: TGCGCCAGCAGCTTGGGCCCGGTGGACGTCAGGGAAGAGACCCAGTACTTC

d_gene: TRBD1
abundance: .
j_gene: TRBJ2-1
v_gene: TRBV7-3
CDR3aa: CASSLRQGSSYNEQFF
CDR3nt: TGTGCCAGCAGCCTCCGACAGGGTAGCTCCTACAATGAGCAGTTCTTC

d_gene: .
abundance: .
j_gene: TRBJ2-5
v_gene: TRBV30
CDR3aa: CAWSVKGTETQYF
CDR3nt: TGTGCCTGGAGTGTAAAGGGCACGGAGACCCAGTACTTC

d_gene: TRBD2
abundance: .
j_gene: TRBJ2-7
v_gene: TRBV6-1
CDR3aa: CASRRTSGNSYEQYF
CDR3nt: TGTGCCAGCAGACGGACTAGCGGGAACTCCTACGAGCAGTACTTC

d_gene: .
abundance: .
j_gene: TRBJ2-4
v_gene: TRBV7-8
CDR3aa: CASSPQGGRVWDKDIQYF
CDR3nt: TGTGCCAGCAGCCCCCAGGGAGGCAGGGTGTGGGATAAGGACATTCAGTACTTC

d_gene: .
abundance: .
j_gene: TRBJ1-1
v_gene: TRBV29-1
CDR3aa: CSVDGTGLEAFF
CDR3nt: TGCAGCGTTGATGGCACGGGACTTGAAGCTTTCTTT

d_gene: .
abundance: .
j_gene: TRBJ2-6
v_gene: TRBV30
CDR3aa: CAWHRGGSGANVLTF
CDR3nt: TGTGCCTGGCACAGGGGGGGCTCTGGGGCCAACGTCCTGACTTTC

d_gene: TRBD1
abundance: .
j_gene: TRBJ2-7
v_gene: TRBV28
CDR3aa: CASRRQGRPYEQYF
CDR3nt: TGTGCCAGCAGGAGACAGGGGCGGCCCTACGAGCAGTACTTC

d_gene: .
abundance: .
j_gene: TRBJ1-1
v_gene: TRBV4-1
CDR3aa: CASSPLPSGVTEAFF
CDR3nt: TGCGCCAGCAGCCCCCTCCCATCCGGGGTGACTGAAGCTTTCTTT

d_gene: TRBD1
abundance: .
j_gene: TRBJ2-1
v_gene: TRBV5-1
CDR3aa: CASSPGQAGTEQFF
CDR3nt: TGCGCCAGCAGCCCCGGACAGGCGGGCACGGAGCAGTTCTTC

d_gene: .
abundance: .
j_gene: TRBJ1-6
v_gene: TRBV27
CDR3aa: CASSPGSNSSPLHF
CDR3nt: TGTGCCAGCAGTCCAGGGTCAAATAGTTCACCCCTCCACTTT

d_gene: .
abundance: .
j_gene: TRBJ1-3
v_gene: TRBV7-9
CDR3aa: CASSVLISGNTIYF
CDR3nt: TGTGCCAGCAGCGTCCTGATCTCTGGAAACACCATATATTTT

d_gene: TRBD1
abundance: once
j_gene: TRBJ1-1
v_gene: TRBV5-1
CDR3aa: CASSLATGALNTEAFF
CDR3nt: TGCGCCAGCAGCTTAGCGACAGGGGCGCTGAACACTGAAGCTTTCTTT

d_gene: TRBD1
abundance: .
j_gene: TRBJ1-5
v_gene: TRBV18
CDR3aa: CASSPDRGDEPYSNQPQHF
CDR3nt: TGTGCCAGCTCACCAGACAGGGGCGACGAACCTTATAGCAATCAGCCCCAGCATTTT

d_gene: .
abundance: .
j_gene: TRBJ2-7
v_gene: TRBV10-2
CDR3aa: CASTGGHAYEQYF
CDR3nt: TGCGCCAGCACTGGGGGGCATGCCTACGAGCAGTACTTC

d_gene: .
abundance: .
j_gene: TRBJ2-7
v_gene: TRBV19
CDR3aa: CASSIVGGAASSYEQYF
CDR3nt: TGTGCCAGTAGTATAGTAGGGGGAGCCGCGAGCTCCTACGAGCAGTACTTC

d_gene: .
abundance: .
j_gene: TRBJ1-2
v_gene: TRBV4-2
CDR3aa: CASSQNDGYTF
CDR3nt: TGTGCCAGCAGCCAAAATGATGGCTACACCTTC

d_gene: .
abundance: .
j_gene: TRBJ1-5
v_gene: TRBV7-8
CDR3aa: CASSQGTVNQPQHF
CDR3nt: TGTGCCAGCAGCCAAGGAACAGTCAATCAGCCCCAGCATTTT

d_gene: .
abundance: .
j_gene: TRBJ2-5
v_gene: TRBV5-1
CDR3aa: CASSGGHDGETQYF
CDR3nt: TGCGCCAGCAGCGGCGGACACGACGGGGAGACCCAGTACTTC

d_gene: .
abundance: .
j_gene: TRBJ2-2
v_gene: TRBV7-9
CDR3aa: CASSPRRTGELFF
CDR3nt: TGTGCCAGCAGCCCCCGCAGGACCGGGGAGCTGTTTTTT

d_gene: TRBD1
abundance: .
j_gene: TRBJ1-5
v_gene: TRBV6-1
CDR3aa: CASRREQGHQPQHF
CDR3nt: TGTGCCAGCAGAAGAGAACAGGGGCATCAGCCCCAGCATTTT

d_gene: .
abundance: once
j_gene: TRBJ1-4
v_gene: TRBV19
CDR3aa: CASSTSKGVNEKLFF
CDR3nt: TGTGCCAGTAGTACCTCTAAAGGGGTTAATGAAAAACTGTTTTTT

d_gene: TRBD1
abundance: .
j_gene: TRBJ2-1
v_gene: TRBV11-3
CDR3aa: CASSFAGQGADEQFF
CDR3nt: TGTGCCAGCAGCTTTGCTGGACAGGGCGCCGATGAGCAGTTCTTC

d_gene: TRBD1
abundance: .
j_gene: TRBJ1-1
v_gene: TRBV18
CDR3aa: CASSLTGENTEAFF
CDR3nt: TGTGCCAGCTCGCTTACAGGGGAAAACACTGAAGCTTTCTTT

d_gene: .
abundance: .
j_gene: TRBJ2-2
v_gene: TRBV5-1
CDR3aa: CASSPSPNTGELFF
CDR3nt: TGCGCCAGCAGCCCCTCACCCAACACCGGGGAGCTGTTTTTT